This T cell receptor beta chain was recorded in a study of T cell repertoires in aging, cancer and after chemotherapy. Study-wide points: Loss of evenness, beyond lost richness, contributed to age-related TCR diversity decline in cancer patients.

The template was genomic DNA from peripheral blood, not RNA. By frequency in the sample, this clonotype is large (0.1 to 1%). Its matching antigen is unknown. Germline loops: CDR1 MNHEY, CDR2 SVGAGI. V dropped 6 bases and J dropped 8 bases, with 13 bases sitting between them. The CDR3 spans 12 residues. TRB rearrangements spanning V, D and J were amplified using mixed TRB-A/B primers. TCRdb independently ran MiXCR on the multiplex PCR reads; one entry per CDR3 protein. The data hold 5,200 or so distinct CDR3 sequences, with about 38% observed a single time. Material: blood. The receptor was derived from a human donor with a blood cancer. The chain uses TRBV6-5 and TRBJ1-2; tentatively, D is TRBD1 (5 bases). The CDR3, as DNA: TGTGCCAGCAGCCCTGTCGGGGGAGGCTACACCTTC. Translation: CASSPVGGGYTF.